Sequencing of this T cell receptor (beta chain) was carried out in a study of blood T cell repertoires in COVID-19. About the research overall: Acute and convalescent COVID-19 specimens originated in the United States, Italy and Spain. The analysed material was cDNA or gDNA that came from T cells, B-cell-depleted T cells, or PBMCs.

V lost 3 bases and J 1 base, leaving 18 bases between the germline ends. Germline CDR1 reads SGHAT; CDR2 reads FQNNGV. This CDR3 region has 17 residues. In the study's own analysis: Reference gene primer amplification gave estimated nucleated cell counts. TCRdb's table, derived via immunoSEQ multiplex PCR, lists solely in-frame clones and lacks some. The D gene and trimming were derived from the DNA, and the V and J assignments and clone size from that table. Here the sample spans roughly 300,000 clones, 85% being singletons. The clonotype comes from a human donor in a cohort sampled during active COVID-19. This chain uses TRBV11-2 with TRBJ1-1; D possibly corresponds to TRBD1 (6 bases). The material sequenced was peripheral blood. DNA for the CDR3: TGTGCCAGCAGCTTCTTCGCGACTTGGACAGAGAACACTGAAGCTTTCTTT. Translated, it gives CASSFFATWTENTEAFF. Variable domain in full (rest from reference TRBV11-2 and TRBJ1-1): EAGVAQSPRYKIIEKRQSVAFWCNPISGHATLYWYQQILGQGPKLLIQFQNNGVVDDSQLPKDRFSAERLKGVDSTLKIQPAKLEDSAVYLCASSFFATWTENTEAFFGQGTRLTVV.